The 14 T cell receptor beta chains below all came from one sample that was sequenced in a study of T cells in localized non-small cell lung cancer. This table comes from immunoSEQ multiplex PCR, and its TCRdb copy is limited to in-frame clones, with some not included. The data show about 33,000 clones, about nine tenths seen once. Sequenced material: peripheral blood, taken before any cancer treatment. Source of these receptors: a man aged 35 to 70 with stage I lung adenocarcinoma.

The chain carries TRBV19 and TRBJ1-6; D gene ambiguous. Trimming removed 4 bases at V and 7 bases at J, with 14 bases between. CDR1 LNHDA and CDR2 SQIVND come from the germline V gene (reference sequence). The CDR3 totals 15 residues. In DNA, the CDR3 is TGTGCCAGTAGTAGGGAAGGACTGCAAAATTCACCCCTCCACTTT. Translation: CASSREGLQNSPLHF.

Remarks on this clone: A much more abundant neighbour one base away suggests this may be a read error. The gene calls are TRBV5-1 and TRBJ1-1, with D unclear. V lost 4 bases to trimming and J lost 4 bases, with 8 bases between them. Germline V lookup: CDR1 SGHRS, CDR2 YFSETQ. The CDR3 is 12 amino acids. CDR3 nucleotides: TGCGCCAGCAGCACTGAGAGCACTGAAGCTTTCTTT. It codes for CASSTESTEAFF.

This clone has only one observation. J is TRBJ2-3 and V is TRBV10-2; 14 nucleotides align to TRBD2. Germline trimming cut 6 bases from V and 7 bases from J; bases unmatched to any gene: 15. The CDR3 loop spans 18 amino acids. Germline CDR1 and CDR2: WSHSY and SAAADI. The DNA for the CDR3 is TGCGCCAGCAGACCCCCGGGACTAGCGGGGGACAAGGGAAATACGCAGTATTTT. Its protein product is CASRPPGLAGDKGNTQYF.

V usage is TRBV7-9 and J usage is TRBJ1-1; D is ambiguous. Per germline, CDR1 SEHNR and CDR2 FQNEAQ (reference sequence). The CDR3 length is 14 residues. Trimming left V 0 bases short and J 3 bases short, with 8 bases between. The CDR3 coding sequence is TGTGCCAGCAGCTTAGCACAGCTAGACACTGAAGCTTTCTTT. As protein: CASSLAQLDTEAFF.

This chain uses TRBV18 with TRBJ1-3, with D perhaps TRBD1 (5 bases). The germline CDR1 and CDR2 sequences are KGHSH and LQKENI. CDR3 length: 17 amino acids. V was cut by 3 bases and J by 3 bases, with 18 bases left in between. CDR3 bases: TGTGCCAGCTCACCGTTGAGTAGCAGGGTCCTTGGAAACACCATATATTTT. It yields the protein CASSPLSSRVLGNTIYF.

The CDR3 spells CASSLEGVRVDEQFF. The CDR3 nucleotides are TGCGCCAGCAGCTTGGAGGGGGTTCGGGTGGATGAGCAGTTCTTC. This chain uses TRBV5-1 with TRBJ2-1; tentative D call: TRBD1 (6 bases). Germline values: CDR1 SGHRS, CDR2 YFSETQ. V lost 0 bases and J 8 bases, leaving 15 bases between the germline ends. The CDR3 sequence is 15 residues long. Together with reference TRBV5-1 and TRBJ2-1, the CDR3 gives the full variable domain: KAGVTQTPRYLIKTRGQQVTLSCSPISGHRSVSWYQQTPGQGLQFLFEYFSETQRNKGNFPGRFSGRQFSNSRSEMNVSTLELGDSALYLCASSLEGVRVDEQFFGPGTRLTVL.

The chain combines TRBV7-9 with TRBJ2-5; D might be TRBD2 (6 bases). The germline CDR1 and CDR2 sequences are SEHNR and FQNEAQ (reference sequence). Trimming took 4 bases from V and 1 from J, leaving 10 bases between them. This CDR3 is 14 amino acids long. Here the CDR3 DNA reads TGTGCCAGCAGCTCGACGGGGGTCCAAGAGACCCAGTACTTC. Encoded protein: CASSSTGVQETQYF.

J is TRBJ1-2 and V is TRBV10-3, with no clear D. V was trimmed by 0 bases and J by 5 bases, leaving 10 bases between them. The CDR3 consists of 14 residues. Germline-derived CDR1 and CDR2 are ENHRY and SYGVKD. CDR3: CAISESIDSYGYTF. CDR3 DNA sequence: TGTGCCATCAGTGAGTCGATCGATTCTTATGGCTACACCTTC.

This clone was recorded once. The rearrangement links TRBV18 to TRBJ2-7; 8 bases fit TRBD1. Germline CDR1 KGHSH, CDR2 LQKENI. The CDR3 spans 14 residues. With 2 bases clipped from V and 5 bases from J, the junction kept 5 bases outside the gene matches. The CDR3 nucleotides read TGTGCCAGCTCACCAAGACAGGGGAAGAACGAGCAGTACTTC. Its translation: CASSPRQGKNEQYF. The full variable domain, in which reference TRBV18 and TRBJ2-7 provide the parts outside the CDR3, is NAGVMQNPRHLVRRRGQEARLRCSPMKGHSHVYWYRQLPEEGLKFMVYLQKENIIDESGMPKERFSAEFPKEGPSILRIQQVVRGDSAAYFCASSPRQGKNEQYFGPGTRLTVT.

This chain joins TRBV4-2 and TRBJ1-1; weak D call: TRBD1 (5 bases). Germline V lookup: CDR1 LGHNA, CDR2 YNFKEQ. The CDR3 length is 15 residues. The V and J ends lost 4 bases and 3 bases respectively, with 15 bases between them. In DNA, the CDR3 is TGTGCCAGCAGCCGGAACAGGAGTGGGGACACTGAAGCTTTCTTT. It encodes CASSRNRSGDTEAFF.

The chain combines TRBV18 with TRBJ1-4; the match to TRBD1 covers 8 bases. J gave up 7 bases and V 2 bases, and 0 bases lay outside the gene matches. This CDR3 contains 13 residues. In germline, CDR1 is KGHSH, CDR2 LQKENI. CDR3 nucleotides: TGTGCCAGCTCACCAACAGGGGGTGAAAAACTGTTTTTT. This gives the protein CASSPTGGEKLFF.

The chain recombines TRBV14 with TRBJ1-3, with D maybe TRBD1 (5 bases). The germline V gene has CDR1 SGHDN and CDR2 FVKESK. The CDR3 is made up of 16 amino acids. The germline V and J ends were trimmed by 6 bases and 0 bases, with 15 bases remaining between them. CDR3 nucleotides: TGTGCCAGCAGTTCAGGGTTCTCCTCCTCTGGAAACACCATATATTTT. Encoded protein: CASSSGFSSSGNTIYF.

V is TRBV9 and J is TRBJ2-1; 8 bases match TRBD2. The trim removed 3 bases at V and 7 bases at J, leaving 9 bases unmatched. Germline-derived CDR1 and CDR2 are SGDLS and YYNGEE. There are 15 residues in the CDR3. The DNA for the CDR3 is TGTGCCAGCAGCGCGGGGGGGAGTTTAGGAAATGAGCAGTTCTTC. It encodes CASSAGGSLGNEQFF.

The chain recombines TRBV6-1 with TRBJ1-4, with D possibly matching TRBD1 (5 bases). Trimming cost V 6 bases and J 3 bases, with 14 bases left between them. Germline-derived CDR1 and CDR2 are MNHNS and SASEGT. The CDR3 length is 15 residues. Written as DNA, the CDR3 is TGTGCCAGCAGCGCCGTCGGGGCGGCTAATGAAAAACTGTTTTTT. This translates into CASSAVGAANEKLFF.